A single sample is the source of the 16 T cell receptor beta chains below, sequenced in a study of T cell responses to AZD1222 COVID-19 vaccine. Measured with immunoSEQ multiplex PCR; TCRdb has only the in-frame clones, and not every one. Of some 120,000 clones in the sample, 90% were seen once. Sample: peripheral blood, taken on day 0 of AZD1222 vaccination. These TCRs come from an adult in good health.

This chain connects TRBV5-1 to TRBJ2-1; 13 bases match TRBD2. J lost 9 bases, V lost 3 bases, and 6 bases had no gene match. The CDR3 runs to 15 residues. Germline-derived CDR1 and CDR2 are SGHRS and YFSETQ. CDR3 in DNA: TGCGCCAGCAGCTCGGGACTAGCGGGATCGGGTGAGCAGTTCTTC. Protein product: CASSSGLAGSGEQFF.

The chain employs TRBV28 and TRBJ1-6; D is unresolved. CDR3 length equals 12 residues. The V gene lost 2 bases and the J gene lost 8 bases, with 4 bases spanning the gap. Germline V CDR1 and CDR2: MDHEN, SYDVKM. The CDR3 DNA follows: TGTGCCAGCAGTTTAAGGGATTCACCCCTCCACTTT. It is translated as CASSLRDSPLHF.

The chain carries TRBV6-5 and TRBJ1-1; D gene ambiguous. This CDR3 has 13 amino acids. Germline V gives CDR1 MNHEY, CDR2 SVGAGI. Trimming took 2 bases from V and 3 from J, leaving 7 bases between them. CDR3 bases: TGTGCCAGCAGTTACGGGCCCCACACTGAAGCTTTCTTT. Translating it yields CASSYGPHTEAFF.

CDR3 sequence (DNA): TGTGCCAGCAGCCCTAATAGTGGGACAGGGGGCTACGAGCAGTACTTC. Protein: CASSPNSGTGGYEQYF. The rearrangement joins TRBV5-4 to TRBJ2-7; 11 bases are shared with TRBD1. The CDR3 extends over 16 amino acids. Per the germline V gene, CDR1 is SGHNT and CDR2 is YYREEE (reference sequence). The V and J ends lost 4 bases and 3 bases, in that order; junction bases with no gene match: 9.

This clone was recorded a few times. This chain uses TRBV7-9 with TRBJ2-7; 7 bases align to TRBD1. After removal of 5 bases from V and 0 bases from J, the junction contained 7 bases not matched to a gene. Germline-derived CDR1 and CDR2 are SEHNR and FQNEAQ (reference sequence). The CDR3 contains 15 residues. As DNA, the CDR3 is TGTGCCAGCAGCCTCACCACAGGGGTCTCCTACGAGCAGTACTTC. Amino acid sequence: CASSLTTGVSYEQYF.

This chain links TRBV10-3 with TRBJ1-5; D may be TRBD1 (5 bases). V was cut by 0 bases and J by 2 bases, with 11 bases left in between. The germline CDR1 and CDR2 sequences are ENHRY and SYGVKD. This CDR3 region has 16 residues. The CDR3 DNA is TGTGCCATCAGTGAGTCGAGCAGGGACGGCAATCAGCCCCAGCATTTT. This gives the protein CAISESSRDGNQPQHF.

The chain employs TRBV5-1 and TRBJ1-1; D gene uncertain. V was pared by 1 base and J by 0 bases, with 7 bases between. Germline V gives CDR1 SGHRS, CDR2 YFSETQ. This CDR3 contains 14 residues. CDR3 region: CASSLFVMNTEAFF. The CDR3 DNA follows: TGCGCCAGCAGCTTGTTCGTCATGAACACTGAAGCTTTCTTT.

The sample holds a few counts of this clone. This chain links TRBV7-8 with TRBJ2-7; D may be TRBD1 (6 bases). In germline, CDR1 is SGHVS, CDR2 FQNEAQ. The V gene lost 5 bases and the J gene lost 4 bases, with 9 bases spanning the gap. The CDR3 covers 12 residues. This CDR3 is CASSPGQYEQYF. The DNA of the CDR3 is TGTGCCAGCAGCCCCGGACAGTACGAGCAGTACTTC.

The V gene is TRBV5-4, the J gene TRBJ2-3; possibly TRBD2 for D (6 bases). The length of the CDR3 is 16 residues. Trimming shortened V by 2 bases and J by 2 bases, and 15 bases separated the two germline ends. In germline, CDR1 is SGHNT, CDR2 YYREEE (reference sequence). The CDR3 nucleotides are TGTGCCAGCAGCTTAACCCTCGCGGGGCTCACAGATACGCAGTATTTT. Its translation is CASSLTLAGLTDTQYF.

The chain is built from TRBV27 and TRBJ2-7; D is perhaps TRBD2 (6 bases). Per germline, CDR1 MNHEY and CDR2 SMNVEV (reference sequence). Trimming stripped 6 bases from V and 1 base from J, with 16 bases between. CDR3 length: 15 residues. DNA for the CDR3: TGTGCCAGCAGATACCGACCGGGACTTTCCTACGAGCAGTACTTC. Translating it yields CASRYRPGLSYEQYF.

The rearrangement uses TRBV3-1 (or the pseudogene TRBV3-2) and TRBJ2-1; weak D call: TRBD2 (5 bases). The CDR3 covers 15 residues. V lost 6 bases, J lost 6 bases, and 18 bases lay in between. Germline loops: CDR1 LGHDT, CDR2 YNNKEL (reference sequence). The CDR3 sequence is CASRGEGRPGNEQFF. The DNA of the CDR3 is TGTGCCAGCAGGGGCGAGGGTCGACCCGGCAATGAGCAGTTCTTC.

The chain uses TRBV6-2 or TRBV6-3 and TRBJ2-1; 11 nucleotides match TRBD2. Looked up from germline, CDR1 is MNHEY and CDR2 is SVGEGT. CDR3 length: 16 amino acids. The J segment lost 0 bases and the V segment lost 5 bases, leaving 3 bases of the junction unmatched. The CDR3 DNA reads TGTGCCAGCAGTCTCGGACTAGCGGGCTCCTACAATGAGCAGTTCTTC. Its protein product is CASSLGLAGSYNEQFF.

This clone was counted once. The V gene is TRBV7-3, the J gene TRBJ1-1; 7 bases fit TRBD1. The CDR3 is made up of 13 amino acids. V was clipped by 5 bases and J by 4 bases; unmatched bases: 4. Germline V gene sequence: CDR1 SGHTA, CDR2 FQGTGA. The chain's CDR3 is CASSTGQFTEAFF. The CDR3 region has the DNA TGTGCCAGCAGCACGGGACAGTTCACTGAAGCTTTCTTT.

This chain links TRBV5-4 with TRBJ2-5; TRBD2 matches 8 bases. CDR3 length: 16 amino acids. With 1 base clipped from V and 0 bases from J, the junction kept 5 bases outside the gene matches. Germline V gene data show CDR1 as SGHNT and CDR2 as YYREEE (reference sequence). This CDR3 reads CASSLWLAGDQETQYF. The CDR3 nucleotides read TGTGCCAGCAGCTTGTGGCTAGCGGGTGACCAAGAGACCCAGTACTTC.

This chain links TRBV6-1 with TRBJ2-1; D gene unclear. The CDR3 contains 14 residues. The V end was cut by 1 base, the J end by 0 bases, with 4 bases between. CDR1 is MNHNS and CDR2 is SASEGT in the germline V gene. CDR3 region: CASSEGPSYNEQFF. CDR3 coding DNA: TGTGCCAGCAGTGAAGGTCCCTCCTACAATGAGCAGTTCTTC.

This rearrangement joins TRBV3-1 (or the pseudogene TRBV3-2) to TRBJ1-2; 7 positions match TRBD1. After removal of 5 bases from V and 0 bases from J, the junction contained 6 bases not matched to a gene. The CDR3 covers 15 residues. The germline V gene encodes CDR1 LGHDT and CDR2 YNNKEL (reference sequence). DNA of the CDR3: TGTGCCAGCAGCAGAAATCAGGGGGCTAACTATGGCTACACCTTC. This gives the protein CASSRNQGANYGYTF.